Following are 3 T cell receptor beta chains from one sample sequenced in a study of long-term antiretroviral therapy in people with HIV. It was version v3.0 of the immunoSEQ assay that was run at survey level. Profiling relied on immunoSEQ multiplex PCR, and the TCRdb table lists in-frame clones only, not all of them. The repertoire holds 20,000 to 25,000 clones, with 60% to 80% as singletons. Sequencing used unsorted PBMCs, obtained less than 1.8 years before starting antiretroviral therapy. The receptors here all came from a woman aged 40 to 50 with HIV.

CDR3 protein: CASSSSTGLGYNEQFF. The CDR3 bases are TGCGCCAGCAGCTCGTCGACAGGGTTGGGCTACAATGAGCAGTTCTTC. The V call is TRBV5-1, the J call TRBJ2-1, with 7 bases aligning to TRBD1. J gave up 3 bases and V 3 bases, and 9 bases lay outside the gene matches. This CDR3 contains 16 residues. Germline loops: CDR1 SGHRS, CDR2 YFSETQ.

This clone was counted only a few times. The chain has TRBV5-1 and TRBJ1-4; no clear D gene. V lost 4 bases and J lost 5, with 12 bases in between. Germline V gene data show CDR1 as SGHRS and CDR2 as YFSETQ. The CDR3 length is 14 residues. CDR3 coding DNA: TGCGCCAGCAGCCAGGAAGTAGGAAATGAAAAACTGTTTTTT. Residues: CASSQEVGNEKLFF. Full variable domain (missing parts from reference TRBV5-1 and TRBJ1-4): KAGVTQTPRYLIKTRGQQVTLSCSPISGHRSVSWYQQTPGQGLQFLFEYFSETQRNKGNFPGRFSGRQFSNSRSEMNVSTLELGDSALYLCASSQEVGNEKLFFGSGTQLSVL.

The chain couples TRBV5-6 to TRBJ1-1; no definite D call. V lost 1 base and J 1 base, leaving 8 bases between the germline ends. Germline V gene data show CDR1 as SGHDT and CDR2 as YYEEEE. This CDR3 comprises 14 residues. The CDR3 DNA follows: TGTGCCAGCAGCTTGTCAGGAGGGAACACTGAAGCTTTCTTT. Its translation: CASSLSGGNTEAFF. The full variable domain, its missing parts supplied by reference TRBV5-6 and TRBJ1-1, is DAGVTQSPTHLIKTRGQQVTLRCSPKSGHDTVSWYQQALGQGPQFIFQYYEEEERQRGNFPDRFSGHQFPNYSSELNVNALLLGDSALYLCASSLSGGNTEAFFGQGTRLTVV.